This TCR beta chain derives from a study of identical twins. Overall study results and limits: Models underpredicted monozygotic twin sharing of out-of-frame TCR alpha.

J lost 0 bases, V lost 5 bases, and 3 bases had no gene match. The CDR3 consists of 15 residues. The germline gives CDR1 KGHDR, CDR2 SFDVKD. Each CDR3 protein gets one entry after TCRdb re-called the 5' RACE reads with MiXCR. Of 750,000 to 950,000 distinct CDR3 sequences listed, roughly an eighth are singletons. In this sample, this clonotype turned up a few times. Its antigen is unknown. These data also featured in a second study, about yellow fever vaccine responses in identical twins. That study reports: Twins reportedly had a vaccine T cell response that seemed partly convergent, partly personalized.

The V gene is TRBV24-1, the J gene TRBJ2-5; the match to TRBD1 covers 9 bases. Input material: PBMCs. The clonotype comes from a woman younger than 35 in good health. This CDR3 reads CATSGGQGYQETQYF. DNA of the CDR3: TGTGCCACCAGTGGTGGACAGGGGTACCAAGAGACCCAGTACTTC.